These T cell receptor beta chains were read from a single sample in a study of beta chain features in type 1 diabetes. The method was immunoSEQ multiplex PCR; TCRdb's version includes in-frame clones alone and lacks a portion of them. The table has about 320,000 clones, approximately 15% seen once. Sequenced sample: central memory CD4+ T cells from blood. The origin of the receptors is a man younger than 45 in good health. CDR3s include the opening cysteine and the closing phenylalanine or tryptophan. The D gene is left open where the match is weak. Expanded clones are given a class, and other clones once, few, many or no size at all.

j_gene	abundance	d_gene	v_gene	len	CDR3aa	CDR3nt
TRBJ2-3	NA	TRBD2	TRBV5-4	16	CASSFGLAGGTDTQYF	TGTGCCAGCAGCTTTGGGCTAGCGGGGGGCACAGATACGCAGTATTTT
TRBJ2-5	few	NA	TRBV7-2	14	CASSLARYQETQYF	TGTGCCAGCAGCTTAGCCCGGTACCAAGAGACCCAGTACTTC
TRBJ2-5	NA	TRBD2	TRBV5-4	16	CASSTPTSGGAETQYF	TGTGCCAGCAGCACCCCTACTAGCGGGGGGGCTGAGACCCAGTACTTC
TRBJ2-5	few	NA	TRBV19	13	CASSWAAEETQYF	TGTGCCAGTAGTTGGGCAGCCGAAGAGACCCAGTACTTC
TRBJ1-1	NA	NA	TRBV7-8	15	CASSLERERDTEAFF	TGTGCCAGCAGCTTAGAAAGGGAACGAGACACTGAAGCTTTCTTT
TRBJ2-5	NA	NA	TRBV25-1	15	CASRGAGTLQETQYF	TGTGCCAGCAGGGGCGCAGGGACCCTCCAAGAGACCCAGTACTTC
TRBJ1-3	NA	NA	TRBV4-1	14	CASSQDAAGNTIYF	TGTGCCAGCAGCCAAGACGCAGCTGGAAACACCATATATTTT
TRBJ2-1	NA	TRBD1	TRBV7-9	16	CASSPRTGGTENEQFF	TGTGCCAGCAGCCCAAGGACAGGGGGGACGGAGAATGAGCAGTTCTTC
TRBJ2-1	NA	NA	TRBV7-2	14	CASSLVVVNNEQFF	TGTGCCAGCAGCTTAGTAGTAGTTAACAATGAGCAGTTCTTC
TRBJ2-5	NA	NA	TRBV9	13	CASSVAMGETQYF	TGTGCCAGCAGCGTAGCCATGGGAGAGACCCAGTACTTC
TRBJ2-1	few	NA	TRBV5-1	15	CASSPQRTQYNEQFF	TGCGCCAGCAGCCCTCAACGGACACAGTACAATGAGCAGTTCTTC
TRBJ1-1	few	NA	TRBV6-5	11	CASSSQGEAFF	TGTGCCAGCAGTTCGCAGGGGGAAGCTTTCTTT
TRBJ2-7	NA	NA	TRBV11-3	12	CASSRDSNEQYF	TGTGCCAGCAGCCGTGACAGTAACGAGCAGTACTTC
TRBJ2-5	few	NA	TRBV15	12	CATSRGPETQYF	TGTGCCACCAGCAGAGGGCCAGAGACCCAGTACTTC
TRBJ2-6	few	TRBD1	TRBV19	18	CASSIAGTGFSGANVLTF	TGTGCCAGTAGTATAGCAGGGACAGGGTTTTCTGGGGCCAACGTCCTGACTTTC
TRBJ2-3	few	NA	TRBV14	13	CASSLAAPDTQYF	TGTGCCAGCAGCCTGGCCGCCCCAGATACGCAGTATTTT
TRBJ2-5	NA	TRBD2	TRBV5-8	17	CASSLVSSGGYVETQYF	TGTGCCAGCAGCTTGGTTTCTAGCGGGGGGTATGTGGAGACCCAGTACTTC
TRBJ2-1	many	TRBD1	TRBV5-6	12	CASSRTGNEQFF	TGTGCCAGCAGCAGGACAGGTAATGAGCAGTTCTTC